This T cell receptor (beta chain) was sequenced in a study of shared clonotypes between healthy human individuals. The study, taken as a whole, reports: It was the non-shared clonotypes that had lower generation probabilities than clonotypes shared by all four donors.

J lost 5 bases, V lost 7 bases, and 8 bases had no gene match. Germline V gene lookup returns CDR1 SGHAT and CDR2 FQNNGV. This CDR3 is built from 15 residues. Points on this clone: Its antigen is currently unknown.

Sequencing was performed with immunoSEQ multiplex PCR; in TCRdb, only in-frame clones are kept and a portion is missing. This table has some 2,500,000 clones, around 90% appearing once. This TCR derives from a young man in good health. Some clones in this sample may be carry-over from other donors' samples. The source material was naive CD4+ T cells from PBMCs. Subset defined: CD45RA+ positively selected. This chain connects TRBV11-2 to TRBJ2-7, with 13 bases matching TRBD2. CDR3 coding DNA: TGTGCCAGCACCCTATCGGGACTAGCGGGGCACGAGCAGTACTTC. Translation: CASTLSGLAGHEQYF.